The sequence of this T cell receptor beta chain was determined in a study of response to subunit inactivated influenza vaccine. TCRdb independently ran MiXCR on the RT-PCR reads; one entry per CDR3 protein. There are about 170,000 distinct CDR3 sequences in the sample; 12% occur only once, and less than 30% lies in the top ten. CDR3 size: 16 residues. The V gene's germline CDR1 is SGHVS and CDR2 FQNEAQ. Worth noting for this clonotype: Compared with germline, one end of the junction differs, possibly owing to a read error.

The same specimen was also included in a second study, on T cells expressing NK-cell markers. That work adds: Generation of TCR beta cDNA was performed by 5'RACE template switching incorporating UMIs.

The sequence was obtained from a man in his fifties who received an inactivated influenza vaccine. Sequencing was performed on CD8+ T cells sorted from PBMCs, taken less than 13 days after vaccination. This chain joins TRBV7-8 and TRBJ2-1; maybe TRBD2 (6 bases). CDR3 residues: CASSLARGYSYNEQFF. In DNA, the CDR3 is TGTGCCAGCAGCCTAGCTCGGGGGTACTCCTACAATGAGCAGTTCTTC.